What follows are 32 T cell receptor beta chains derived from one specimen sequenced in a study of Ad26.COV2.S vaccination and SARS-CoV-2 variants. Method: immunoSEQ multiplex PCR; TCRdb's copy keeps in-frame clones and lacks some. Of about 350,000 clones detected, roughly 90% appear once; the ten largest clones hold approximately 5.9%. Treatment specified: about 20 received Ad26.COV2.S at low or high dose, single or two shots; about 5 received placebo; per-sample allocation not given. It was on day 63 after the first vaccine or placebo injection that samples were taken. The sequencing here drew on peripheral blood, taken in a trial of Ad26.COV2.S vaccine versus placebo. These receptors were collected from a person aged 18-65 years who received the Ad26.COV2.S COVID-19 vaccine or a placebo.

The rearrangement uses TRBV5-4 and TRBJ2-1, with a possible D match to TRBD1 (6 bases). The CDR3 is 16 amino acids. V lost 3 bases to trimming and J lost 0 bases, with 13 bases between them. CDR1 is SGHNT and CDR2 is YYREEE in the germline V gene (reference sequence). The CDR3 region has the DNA TGTGCCAGCAGCTCACATACAGGGAGCTCCTACAATGAGCAGTTCTTC. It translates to CASSSHTGSSYNEQFF.

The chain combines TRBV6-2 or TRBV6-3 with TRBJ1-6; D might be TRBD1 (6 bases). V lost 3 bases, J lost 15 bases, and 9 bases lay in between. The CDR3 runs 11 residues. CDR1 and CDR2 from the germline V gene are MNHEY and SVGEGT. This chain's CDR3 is CASSYGQILHF. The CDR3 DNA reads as TGTGCCAGCAGTTATGGACAGATCCTCCACTTT.

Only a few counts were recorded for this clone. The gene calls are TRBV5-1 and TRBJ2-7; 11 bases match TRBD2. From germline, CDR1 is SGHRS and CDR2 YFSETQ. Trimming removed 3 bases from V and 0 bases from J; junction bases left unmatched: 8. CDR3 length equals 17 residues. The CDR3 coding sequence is TGCGCCAGCAGCTGGGGGACTAGCGGAAGGAGCTCCTACGAGCAGTACTTC. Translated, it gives CASSWGTSGRSSYEQYF.

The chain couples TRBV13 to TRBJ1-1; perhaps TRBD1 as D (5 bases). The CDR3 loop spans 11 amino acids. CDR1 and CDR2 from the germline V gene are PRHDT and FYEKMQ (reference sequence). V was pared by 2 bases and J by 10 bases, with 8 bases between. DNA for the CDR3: TGTGCCAGCAGCTTACGGGGGGTAGCTTTCTTT. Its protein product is CASSLRGVAFF.

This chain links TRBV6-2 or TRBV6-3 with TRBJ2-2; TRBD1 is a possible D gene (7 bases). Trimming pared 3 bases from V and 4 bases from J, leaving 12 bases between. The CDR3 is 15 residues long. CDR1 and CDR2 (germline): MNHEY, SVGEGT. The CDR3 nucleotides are TGTGCCAGCAGTTATGGGACAGCGGGCACCGGGGAGCTGTTTTTT. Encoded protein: CASSYGTAGTGELFF.

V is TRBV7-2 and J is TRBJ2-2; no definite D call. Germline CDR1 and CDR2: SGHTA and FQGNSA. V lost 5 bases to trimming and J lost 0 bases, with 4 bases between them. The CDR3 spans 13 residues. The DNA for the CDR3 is TGTGCCAGCAGCAGACCGAACACCGGGGAGCTGTTTTTT. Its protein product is CASSRPNTGELFF.

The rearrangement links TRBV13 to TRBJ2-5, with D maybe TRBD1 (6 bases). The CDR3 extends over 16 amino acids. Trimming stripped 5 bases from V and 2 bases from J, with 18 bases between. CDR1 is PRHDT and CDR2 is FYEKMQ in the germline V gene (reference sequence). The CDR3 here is CASSTAERGQQETQYF. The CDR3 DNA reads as TGTGCCAGCAGCACCGCCGAAAGGGGACAACAAGAGACCCAGTACTTC.

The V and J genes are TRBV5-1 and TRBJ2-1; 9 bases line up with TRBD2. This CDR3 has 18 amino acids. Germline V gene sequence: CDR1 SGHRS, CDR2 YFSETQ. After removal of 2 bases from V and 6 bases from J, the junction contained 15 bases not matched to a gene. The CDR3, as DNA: TGCGCCAGCAGCTTCGATCCGGCGGTAGCGGGAGAGGGCAATGAGCAGTTCTTC. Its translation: CASSFDPAVAGEGNEQFF.

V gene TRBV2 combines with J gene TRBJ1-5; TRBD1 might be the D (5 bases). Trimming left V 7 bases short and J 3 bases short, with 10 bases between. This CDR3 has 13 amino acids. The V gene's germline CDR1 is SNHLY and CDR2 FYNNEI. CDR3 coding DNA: TGTGCCAGCACCAGGGAAAACAATCAGCCCCAGCATTTT. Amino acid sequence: CASTRENNQPQHF.

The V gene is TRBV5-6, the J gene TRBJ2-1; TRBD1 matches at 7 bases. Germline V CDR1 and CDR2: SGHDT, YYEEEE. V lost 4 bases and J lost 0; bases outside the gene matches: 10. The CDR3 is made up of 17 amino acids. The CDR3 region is CASSGRGQVSSYNEQFF. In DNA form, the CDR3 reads TGTGCCAGCAGCGGTCGCGGACAGGTGAGCTCCTACAATGAGCAGTTCTTC.

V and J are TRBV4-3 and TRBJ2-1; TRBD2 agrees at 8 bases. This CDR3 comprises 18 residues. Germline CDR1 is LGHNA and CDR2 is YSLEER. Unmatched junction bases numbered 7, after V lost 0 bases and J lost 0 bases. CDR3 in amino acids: CASSQDLGRGDSYNEQFF. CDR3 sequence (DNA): TGCGCCAGCAGCCAAGATCTCGGGCGGGGGGACTCCTACAATGAGCAGTTCTTC.

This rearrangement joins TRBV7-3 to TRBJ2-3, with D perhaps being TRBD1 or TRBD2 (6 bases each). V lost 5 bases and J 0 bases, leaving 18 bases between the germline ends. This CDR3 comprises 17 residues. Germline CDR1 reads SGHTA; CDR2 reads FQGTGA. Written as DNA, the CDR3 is TGTGCCAGCAGCCTCCTTGGAGGGGGGTTTAGCACAGATACGCAGTATTTT. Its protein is CASSLLGGGFSTDTQYF.

The CDR3 reads CASRMGGDTQYF. CDR3 coding DNA: TGTGCCAGTAGGATGGGGGGGGATACGCAGTATTTT. V is TRBV7-2 and J is TRBJ2-3, with 7 nucleotides matching TRBD2. This CDR3 has 12 amino acids. The junction had 6 bases not matched to a gene; V was cut back by 9 bases and J by 6 bases. Per germline, CDR1 SGHTA and CDR2 FQGNSA. The variable domain in full, with the rest retrieved from reference TRBV7-2 and TRBJ2-3, is GAGVSQSPSNKVTEKGKDVELRCDPISGHTALYWYRQSLGQGLEFLIYFQGNSAPDKSGLPSDRFSAERTGGSVSTLTIQRTQQEDSAVYLCASRMGGDTQYFGPGTRLTVL.

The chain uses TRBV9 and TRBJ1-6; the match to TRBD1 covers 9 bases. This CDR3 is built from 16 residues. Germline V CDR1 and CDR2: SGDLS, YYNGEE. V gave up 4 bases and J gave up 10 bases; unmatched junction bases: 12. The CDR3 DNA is TGTGCCAGCAGCCCCCGAGGCGGGACAGGGATCTCACCCCTCCACTTT. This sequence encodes CASSPRGGTGISPLHF.

The CDR3 region is CASSPGASGMYTGELFF. CDR3 in DNA: TGTGCCAGCAGCCCAGGGGCTAGCGGGATGTACACCGGGGAGCTGTTTTTT. The chain combines TRBV28 with TRBJ2-2; TRBD2 matches 9 bases. This CDR3 is 17 amino acids long. The ends lost 6 bases at V and 3 bases at J; junction bases unmatched: 11. Germline CDR1 reads MDHEN; CDR2 reads SYDVKM.

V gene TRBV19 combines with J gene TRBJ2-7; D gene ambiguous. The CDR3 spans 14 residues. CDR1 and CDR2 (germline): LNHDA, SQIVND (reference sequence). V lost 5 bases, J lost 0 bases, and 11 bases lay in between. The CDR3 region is CASSPQVSSYEQYF. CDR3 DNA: TGTGCCAGTAGTCCTCAGGTTAGCTCCTACGAGCAGTACTTC.

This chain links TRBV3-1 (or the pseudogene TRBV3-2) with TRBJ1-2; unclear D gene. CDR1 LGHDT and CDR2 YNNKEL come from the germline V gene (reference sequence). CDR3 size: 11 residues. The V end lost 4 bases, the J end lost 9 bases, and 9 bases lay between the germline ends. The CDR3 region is CASSLKGSYTF. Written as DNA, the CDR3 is TGTGCCAGCAGCCTCAAAGGGAGCTACACCTTC.

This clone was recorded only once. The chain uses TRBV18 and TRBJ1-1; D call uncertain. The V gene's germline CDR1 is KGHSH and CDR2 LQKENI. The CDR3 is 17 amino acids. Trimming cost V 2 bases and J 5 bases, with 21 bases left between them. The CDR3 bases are TGTGCCAGCTCACCAATTGTGAAGGCAGGTTCATTAACTGAAGCTTTCTTT. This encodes CASSPIVKAGSLTEAFF. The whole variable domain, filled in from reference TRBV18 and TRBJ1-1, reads NAGVMQNPRHLVRRRGQEARLRCSPMKGHSHVYWYRQLPEEGLKFMVYLQKENIIDESGMPKERFSAEFPKEGPSILRIQQVVRGDSAAYFCASSPIVKAGSLTEAFFGQGTRLTVV.

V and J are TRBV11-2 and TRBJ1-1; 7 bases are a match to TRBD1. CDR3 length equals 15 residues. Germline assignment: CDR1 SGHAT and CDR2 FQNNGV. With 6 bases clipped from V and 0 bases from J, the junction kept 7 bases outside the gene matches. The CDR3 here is CASSFIGGLNTEAFF. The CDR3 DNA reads TGTGCCAGCAGTTTCATAGGGGGCTTGAACACTGAAGCTTTCTTT.

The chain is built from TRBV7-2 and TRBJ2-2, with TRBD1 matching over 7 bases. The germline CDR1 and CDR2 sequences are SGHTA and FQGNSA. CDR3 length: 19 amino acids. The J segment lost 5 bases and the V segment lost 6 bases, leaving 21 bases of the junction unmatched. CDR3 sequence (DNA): TGTGCCAGCAGTAAACGGTGGATCTCGGGACAGAAGGAAACCGGGGAGCTGTTTTTT. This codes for CASSKRWISGQKETGELFF.

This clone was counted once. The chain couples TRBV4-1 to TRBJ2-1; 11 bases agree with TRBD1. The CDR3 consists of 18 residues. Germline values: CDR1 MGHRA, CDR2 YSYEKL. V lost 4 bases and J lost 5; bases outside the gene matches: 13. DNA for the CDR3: TGCGCCAGCAGCCCATCGGAACAAACGGGACAGGGGGACAATGAGCAGTTCTTC. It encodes CASSPSEQTGQGDNEQFF.

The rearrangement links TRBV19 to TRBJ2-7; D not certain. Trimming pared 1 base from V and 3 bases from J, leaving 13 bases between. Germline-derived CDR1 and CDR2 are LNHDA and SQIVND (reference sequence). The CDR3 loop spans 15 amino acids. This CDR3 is CASSIAATDVYEQYF. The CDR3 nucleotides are TGTGCCAGTAGTATAGCGGCCACCGATGTCTACGAGCAGTACTTC. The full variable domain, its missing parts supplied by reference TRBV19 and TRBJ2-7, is DGGITQSPKYLFRKEGQNVTLSCEQNLNHDAMYWYRQDPGQGLRLIYYSQIVNDFQKGDIAEGYSVSREKKESFPLTVTSAQKNPTAFYLCASSIAATDVYEQYFGPGTRLTVT.

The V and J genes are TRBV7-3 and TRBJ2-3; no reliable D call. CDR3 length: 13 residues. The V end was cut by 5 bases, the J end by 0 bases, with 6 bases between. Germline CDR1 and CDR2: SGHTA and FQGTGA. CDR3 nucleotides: TGTGCCAGCAGCCCCTCCAGCACAGATACGCAGTATTTT. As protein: CASSPSSTDTQYF.

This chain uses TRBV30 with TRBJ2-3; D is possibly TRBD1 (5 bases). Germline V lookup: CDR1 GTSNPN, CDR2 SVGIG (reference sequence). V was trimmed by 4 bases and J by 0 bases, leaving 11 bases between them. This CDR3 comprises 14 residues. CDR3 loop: CAWTQGASTDTQYF. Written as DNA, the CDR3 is TGTGCCTGGACTCAAGGGGCCAGCACAGATACGCAGTATTTT.

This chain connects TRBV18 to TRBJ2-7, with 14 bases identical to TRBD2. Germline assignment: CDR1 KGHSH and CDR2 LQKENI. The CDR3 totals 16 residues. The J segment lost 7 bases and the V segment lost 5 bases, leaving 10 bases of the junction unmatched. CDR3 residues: CASSTMTSGGASEQYF. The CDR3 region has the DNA TGTGCCAGCTCAACCATGACTAGCGGGGGGGCCAGTGAGCAGTACTTC.

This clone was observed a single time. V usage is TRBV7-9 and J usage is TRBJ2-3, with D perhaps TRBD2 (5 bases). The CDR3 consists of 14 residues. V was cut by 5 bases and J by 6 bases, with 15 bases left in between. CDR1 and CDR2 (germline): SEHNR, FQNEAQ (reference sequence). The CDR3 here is CASSDRVSGDTQYF. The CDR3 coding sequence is TGTGCCAGCAGCGATCGGGTTTCGGGGGATACGCAGTATTTT. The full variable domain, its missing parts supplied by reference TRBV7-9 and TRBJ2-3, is DTGVSQNPRHKITKRGQNVTFRCDPISEHNRLYWYRQTLGQGPEFLTYFQNEAQLEKSRLLSDRFSAERPKGSFSTLEIQRTEQGDSAMYLCASSDRVSGDTQYFGPGTRLTVL.

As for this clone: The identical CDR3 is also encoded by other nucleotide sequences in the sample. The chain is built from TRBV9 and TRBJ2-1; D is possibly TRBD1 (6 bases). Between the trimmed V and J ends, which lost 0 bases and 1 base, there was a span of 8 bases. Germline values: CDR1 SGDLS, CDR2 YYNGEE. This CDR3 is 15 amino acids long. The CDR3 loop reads CASSVGQGSYNEQFF. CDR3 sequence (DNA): TGTGCCAGCAGCGTAGGTCAGGGGTCCTACAATGAGCAGTTCTTC.

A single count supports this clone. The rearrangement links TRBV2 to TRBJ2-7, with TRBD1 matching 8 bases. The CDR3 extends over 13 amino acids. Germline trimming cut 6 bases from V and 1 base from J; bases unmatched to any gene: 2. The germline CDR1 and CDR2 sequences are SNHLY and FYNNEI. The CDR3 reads CASSRTGSYEQYF. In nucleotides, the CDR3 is TGTGCCAGCAGCCGGACAGGGTCCTACGAGCAGTACTTC.

CDR3 amino acids: CASSLDRGNEKLFF. The DNA of the CDR3 is TGTGCCAGCTCACTGGACAGGGGGAATGAAAAACTGTTTTTT. This chain joins TRBV18 and TRBJ1-4, with 10 bases that match TRBD1. Germline assignment: CDR1 KGHSH and CDR2 LQKENI. This CDR3 spans 14 amino acids. V was clipped by 4 bases and J by 5 bases; unmatched bases: 1. Variable domain in full (rest from reference TRBV18 and TRBJ1-4): NAGVMQNPRHLVRRRGQEARLRCSPMKGHSHVYWYRQLPEEGLKFMVYLQKENIIDESGMPKERFSAEFPKEGPSILRIQQVVRGDSAAYFCASSLDRGNEKLFFGSGTQLSVL.

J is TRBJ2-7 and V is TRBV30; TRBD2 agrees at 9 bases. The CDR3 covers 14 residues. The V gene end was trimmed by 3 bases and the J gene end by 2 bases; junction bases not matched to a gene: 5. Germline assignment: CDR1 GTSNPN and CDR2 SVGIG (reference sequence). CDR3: CAWRWGGRAYEQYF. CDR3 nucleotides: TGTGCCTGGAGGTGGGGCGGGAGGGCCTACGAGCAGTACTTC. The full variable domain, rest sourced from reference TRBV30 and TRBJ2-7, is SQTIHQWPATLVQPVGSPLSLECTVEGTSNPNLYWYRQAAGRGLQLLFYSVGIGQISSEVPQNLSASRPQDRQFILSSKKLLLSDSGFYLCAWRWGGRAYEQYFGPGTRLTVT.

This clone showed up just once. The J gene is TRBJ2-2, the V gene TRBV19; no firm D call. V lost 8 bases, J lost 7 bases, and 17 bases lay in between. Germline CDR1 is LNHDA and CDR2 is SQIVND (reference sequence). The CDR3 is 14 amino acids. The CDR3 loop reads CASGAQLADGELFF. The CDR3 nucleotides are TGTGCCAGTGGAGCTCAATTGGCTGACGGGGAGCTGTTTTTT.

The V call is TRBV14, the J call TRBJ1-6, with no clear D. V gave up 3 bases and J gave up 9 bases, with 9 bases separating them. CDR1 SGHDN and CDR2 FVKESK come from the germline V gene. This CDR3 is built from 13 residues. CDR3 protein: CASSQRDASPLHF. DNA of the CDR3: TGTGCCAGCAGCCAGAGGGATGCTTCACCCCTCCACTTT.